This TCR beta chain was documented in a study of T cell repertoires in cytomegalovirus infection. Study-level background: HLA-B-restricted CMV epitopes that are well studied, plus recently identified HLA-C-restricted ones, were used by the study. Study-level findings and limits: Summed frequency of shared TCR beta families picked out CMV carriers who also had the relevant HLA.

TCRdb reanalysed the reads using MiXCR and keeps one entry per CDR3 protein. Among approximately 310,000 distinct CDR3 sequences, about 25% were seen once, and the ten largest hold about an eighth. V was clipped by 6 bases and J by 6 bases; unmatched bases: 10. The CDR3 is made up of 15 amino acids. In germline, CDR1 is MNHEY, CDR2 SVGAGI. This clonotype was counted once. No antigen is known for it. The source is a human donor in good health (CMV status not recorded). Some clones in this sample may be carry-over from other donors' samples. The chain combines TRBV6-5 with TRBJ1-4; 7 nucleotides agree with TRBD1. Specimen: cultured PBMCs, collected from culture after CMV antigen stimulation. DNA of the CDR3: TGTGCCAGCAGGAACAAGGGGGCGCGCGATGAAAAACTGTTTTTT. This codes for CASRNKGARDEKLFF.